The T cell receptor beta chain described here comes from a study of blood T cell repertoires in COVID-19 (dated by TCRdb to the early 2020s). Background on the whole study: Samples from collaborators originated in the United States, Italy and Spain and spanned both the acute and convalescent phases of COVID-19. Where available, HLA class I and class II types were obtained from metadata supplied by the sample provider rather than from assay-based typing. A de-identified subject ID, COVID-19 status, age in years and sex were almost always included in the sample metadata. The samples were drawn from two sources: the first 160 participants of the ongoing ImmuneRACE study, and 1,200 or so subjects contributed by 6 global collaborators. The repertoires were made available in a free public database intended to serve as a resource for research on the immune response to SARS-CoV-2. The material from the prospective study consisted of cDNA or gDNA derived from T cells, B-cell-depleted T cells, or PBMCs. The dataset comprised deeply sampled blood TCRbeta repertoires from subjects exposed to, actively infected with, or recovered from COVID-19. Results the study describes overall, beyond this receptor: The quantity of clinical and demographic metadata differed by source and by participant and was supplied without curation.

TCRbeta CDR3 regions were amplified from genomic DNA by means of the immunoSEQ Assay, a bias-controlled multiplex PCR. The source study handled its data this way. The number of nucleated cells in each sample was estimated by amplification of reference gene primers within the assay. To quantify the absolute abundance of each unique TCRbeta CDR3 rearrangement, sequence reads were collapsed and filtered. For each sample, productive Simpson clonality was calculated by taking the square root of Simpson's diversity index across productive rearrangements. What TCRdb holds here is the immuneACCESS table cut down to in-frame rearrangements. Part of the clones is not present; checked against another copy, under half of the missing clones reflect an unresolved V gene, and the others are unexplained. The DNA gave D and trimming, while V, J and clone size come from that table. Counted in this sample were approximately 300,000 clones; approximately 90% of them appeared once. Around 2.2% of the sample rests with the top ten.

In this sample, this clone turned up once. What antigen it recognizes has not been identified. No base-level quality is on record; no much larger clone is a single base apart. A second Seattle source provided samples from volunteer blood donors who had recovered from COVID-19. The collaborating institutions used their own protocols to collect whole blood in K2EDTA tubes. For TCRbeta analysis, collaborators shipped samples as frozen whole blood, isolated PBMCs, or DNA extracted from either of those sample types. CDR3 length: 12 amino acids, cysteine to phenylalanine. Only the CDR3 region is kept as DNA, spanning 36 bases read in frame from base 1. CDR1 and CDR2 are drawn from the germline V gene: MNHEY, SVGEGT. V drops 2 bases and J drops 7 bases, leaving 8 bases in between.

This clonotype originated in a woman in her 50s who had recovered from COVID-19. The specimen sequenced was peripheral blood. The rearranged chain carries TRBV6-2 or TRBV6-3 and TRBJ1-2, with the D segment identity uncertain. The nucleotides are TGTGCCAGCAGTTACCCTGCCGGTGGCTACACCTTC. It encodes CASSYPAGGYTF.